Listed below are T cell receptor beta chains from one sample, sequenced in a study of cytomegalovirus exposure and HLA in healthy donors. TCRdb keeps only in-frame clones here, not all; method: immunoSEQ multiplex PCR. Of more than 95,000 clones in the sample, 83% were seen once. The sequenced material came from PBMCs. The receptors originated from a man aged 18 to 30 in good health and CMV-seropositive. Each CDR3 is given with its conserved first and last residue. The D gene is left open where the match is weak. Some rows mark clone size as missing; the rest say once, few, many or name a class of expanded clone.

-,-,TRBJ2-3,14,TRBV5-6,TGTGCCAGCAGCTTGGGAGTATTCACAGATACGCAGTATTTT,CASSLGVFTDTQYF
-,-,TRBJ1-6,15,TRBV5-1,TGCGCCAGCAGCCCGACAGGCCCCTATAATTCACCCCTCCACTTT,CASSPTGPYNSPLHF
-,-,TRBJ2-7,15,TRBV2,TGTGCCAGCAGTGAAGGCGGGACGGTCGCCTACGAGCAGTACTTC,CASSEGGTVAYEQYF
-,-,TRBJ2-1,13,TRBV15,TGTGCCACCAGCAGATCGGGGATAAGTGAGCAGTTCTTC,CATSRSGISEQFF
-,TRBD2,TRBJ2-5,16,TRBV30,TGTGCCTGGAGTTCCGGACTAGCGGGGTACCAAGAGACCCAGTACTTC,CAWSSGLAGYQETQYF
-,TRBD1,TRBJ2-5,15,TRBV4-2,TGTGCCAGCAGCCACCTCACAGGGGCGGAAGAGACCCAGTACTTC,CASSHLTGAEETQYF
-,TRBD2,TRBJ2-3,15,TRBV6-5,TGTGCCAGCAGTTACTCGCGGGGGGGCCCGAATACGCAGTATTTT,CASSYSRGGPNTQYF
-,TRBD1,TRBJ1-5,15,TRBV6-1,TGTGCCAGCAGAGGACAGGGTTTGGGCAATCAGCCCCAGCATTTT,CASRGQGLGNQPQHF
-,TRBD2,TRBJ2-1,15,TRBV6-1,TGTGCCAGCAACAAGCGGGGGAGCGGTAACAATGAGCAGTTCTTC,CASNKRGSGNNEQFF
-,-,TRBJ2-1,13,TRBV9,TGTGCCAGCAGCATCACTAGTCAGGATGAGCAGTTCTTC,CASSITSQDEQFF
few,-,TRBJ2-3,14,TRBV5-1,TGCGCCAGCAGCTTGGGGCAGGCCCCAGATACGCAGTATTTT,CASSLGQAPDTQYF
-,-,TRBJ1-1,14,TRBV4-1,TGCGCCAGCAGCCAAGAAGGAGGGAACACTGAAGCTTTCTTT,CASSQEGGNTEAFF
few,TRBD1,TRBJ1-5,15,TRBV6-6,TGTGCCAGCAGTTACTCGGACAGGGGGAATCAGCCCCAGCATTTT,CASSYSDRGNQPQHF
few,-,TRBJ2-5,13,TRBV6-5,TGTGCCAGCAGTTTTCAGGCGCAAGAGACCCAGTACTTC,CASSFQAQETQYF